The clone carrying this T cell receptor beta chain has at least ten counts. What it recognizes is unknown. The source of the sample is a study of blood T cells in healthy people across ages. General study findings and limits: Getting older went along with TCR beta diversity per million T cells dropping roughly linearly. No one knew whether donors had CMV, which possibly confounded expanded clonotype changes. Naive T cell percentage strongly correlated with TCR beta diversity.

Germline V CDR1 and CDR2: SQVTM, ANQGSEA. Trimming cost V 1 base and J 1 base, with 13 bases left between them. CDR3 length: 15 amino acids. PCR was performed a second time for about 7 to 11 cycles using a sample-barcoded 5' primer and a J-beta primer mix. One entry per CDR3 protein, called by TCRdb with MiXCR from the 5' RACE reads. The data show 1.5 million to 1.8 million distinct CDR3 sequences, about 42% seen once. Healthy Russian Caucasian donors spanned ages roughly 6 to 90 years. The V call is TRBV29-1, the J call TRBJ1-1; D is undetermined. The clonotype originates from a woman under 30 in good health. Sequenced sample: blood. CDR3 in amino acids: CSVEASDPRNTEAFF. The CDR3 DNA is TGCAGCGTTGAAGCCAGTGACCCGCGGAACACTGAAGCTTTCTTT.